The sequence of this T cell receptor beta chain was determined in a study of T cell repertoires in breast cancer (dated by TCRdb to between 2015 and 2016). Turning to the overall study: Samples profiled in the study came from tumors, lymph nodes and peripheral blood lymphocytes of breast cancer patients, along with peripheral blood from healthy control donors. Most of the roughly 23 patient tumors analyzed for shared TCRs were ER+/PR+. Controls included nine healthy donors of an age range similar to the patients. On average, around 500,000 sequences per sample and roughly 10 reads per input cell were obtained by sequencing. The study reasoned that TCRs shared between breast cancer patients would target shared antigens, given breast cancer's low mutational burden and rare common mutations. Tumors and tumor-involved lymph nodes were minced, digested with Liberase and DNase, and then passed through 70-um and 40-um filters. Tumor-free lymph nodes were processed without enzymatic digestion, and Ficoll was used to separate blood samples. Results the study describes overall, beyond this receptor: Shared TCRs were encoded by various nucleotide sequences, which suggests selection and expansion based on antigen. TRBV7 predominated among shared TCRs, which may reflect tumor recognition or a mispriming bias from eight TRBV7 primers. Around 19 TCR pairs were shared across seven or more patient tumors and rarely found in control blood, suggesting possible tumor specificity. Emulsion RT-PCR was considered qualitative rather than quantitative, because transcript abundance and primer differences skewed the recovery of clones. Discarding singleton TCRs and sampling only part of each tumor may have missed genuine antitumor clones. Sentinel lymph nodes involved by tumor shared about fourfold more TCRs with matched tumor repertoires than tumor-free nodes did (roughly 7.3% versus 1.9%).

In regard to this clonotype: The specificity of this receptor is unknown. No per-base quality is available; no much larger clone lies one base away.

Libraries came from emulsion pairing. Unpaired genes were suppressed in a second nested PCR with blocking oligos, after which Illumina adaptors and barcodes were added in a third nested PCR. Each emulsion RT-PCR master mix contained roughly 4,500-280,000 T cells, with C-region, Stepout and V-region primers. The emulsions were generated using the Micellula Emulsion and Purification Kit, and the RT-PCR was run with Qiagen OneStep RT-PCR reagents. The pooled libraries were sequenced on an Illumina MiSeq using paired-end 2 x 250 reads. The study's own analysis went as follows. Read pairs were joined in Galaxy and clipped at the engineered overlap into separate alpha and beta files; unclipped reads were discarded. Alpha-beta pairs were assigned using CompleteTCR, a MiTCR-based pipeline in which chains sharing read cluster identifiers are linked by an R script. TCR sequences that were observed only once, about 1-3.1% of the total, were removed as potential sequencing errors. TCRdb took the public reads, trimmed them with fastp at Q25, ran MiXCR for clone calling and kept in-frame beta chains. Rows matching on CDR3 protein sequence are summarized as one entry with the most common DNA and genes. TCRdb, not the authors, supplied the V and J calls. The sample data list nearly 40,000 distinct CDR3 sequences, and over 40% of these were observed just once. Around 60% of the sample lies in the top ten.

Inclusive of the bounding cysteine and phenylalanine, the CDR3 is 10 residues long. Only CDR3 DNA is held: 30 bases, read in frame from base 1. The germline V gene (reference sequence) specifies DFQATT as CDR1 and SNEGSKA as CDR2. The study used an expanded emulsion RT-PCR method with primers for all TCR V genes to analyze paired alpha-beta TCRs of CD8+ T cells. Before emulsion RT-PCR, CD8+ T cells were isolated using a CD8 positive selection kit and then incubated overnight in about 10 IU/mL IL-2. Input material: CD8+ T cells. The receptor's source is a pool of human donors with breast cancer or a healthy control (not recorded which). This chain is built from TRBV20-1 and TRBJ2-3; D gene: possibly TRBD1, on 5 matching bases. CDR3 region: CAQGSDTQYF. The DNA sequence is given as TGCGCCCAGGGCTCTGATACGCAGTATTTT.